Presented here are 30 T cell receptor beta chains from one specimen sequenced in a study of T cell clonality in common variable immunodeficiency. Profiling relied on immunoSEQ multiplex PCR, and the TCRdb table lists in-frame clones only, not all of them. The sample contains 60,000 to 75,000 clones, none occurring once; approximately 1.7% lies in the top ten. Source material: peripheral blood mononuclear cells. Every receptor here comes from a person aged 18 to 70 in good health.

With regard to this clone: The read gets to within 3 residues of the CDR3 end, and the germline J gene fills in the rest. V usage is TRBV7-9 and J usage is TRBJ1-2; possible D gene TRBD1, 6 bases. CDR1 and CDR2 from the germline V gene are SEHNR and FQNEAQ (reference sequence). This CDR3 region has 14 residues. The DNA read from the CDR3 is TGTGCCAGCAGCCAAAAACAGGGTTCCTACGAC. Protein: CASSQKQGSYD. The entire CDR3 protein is CASSQKQGSYDYTF.

Ten or more counts support this clone. The read finishes 3 residues shy of the CDR3 end, and the germline J gene is used to complete it. The rearrangement links TRBV20-1 to TRBJ2-5; 13 bases agree with TRBD2. There are 16 residues in the CDR3. Germline V gene lookup returns CDR1 DFQATT and CDR2 SNEGSKA (reference sequence). The junction had 8 bases not matched to a gene; V was cut back by 4 bases and J by 3 bases. Partial CDR3 DNA: TGCAGTGCTACCAAGCTGGGACTAGCGGGAAAAGAGACC. Translation gives CSATKLGLAGKET. The whole CDR3 sequence reads CSATKLGLAGKETQYF.

At least ten counts were recorded for this clone. Sequencing ends 3 residues short of the CDR3 end; the germline J gene provides the rest. The chain couples TRBV11-2 to TRBJ2-7; 10 bases are shared with TRBD2. The germline CDR1 and CDR2 sequences are SGHAT and FQNNGV. Unmatched junction bases numbered 4, after V lost 5 bases and J lost 0 bases. The CDR3 spans 15 residues. The CDR3 DNA, read in part, is TGTGCCAGCAGCGAGACTAGCGGGCACTCCTACGAG. This encodes CASSETSGHSYE. The entire CDR3 sequence reads CASSETSGHSYEQYF.

With respect to this clone: The CDR3 extends 3 residues past the end of the read, so its final part is completed from the germline J gene. The chain links TRBV6-1 to TRBJ2-2, with a weak D call TRBD2 (6 bases). Germline CDR1 reads MNHNS; CDR2 reads SASEGT. This CDR3 comprises 15 residues. The DNA read from the CDR3 is TGTGCCAGCAGTGAACTGGAGGGGCGCTATTCACCG. This translates into CASSELEGRYSP. The full CDR3 sequence reads CASSELEGRYSPLFF.

This clone has a count of ten or more. The sequence runs out 3 residues before the end of the CDR3; the remainder is reconstructed from the germline J gene. J is TRBJ1-2 and V is TRBV20-1; D perhaps matches TRBD1 (6 bases). Germline V CDR1 and CDR2: DFQATT, SNEGSKA (reference sequence). The CDR3 has 14 residues. Between the trimmed V and J ends, which lost 3 bases and 4 bases, there was a span of 15 bases. The covered CDR3 bases are TGCAGTGCTAGCCTAATTCAGGGGCCCTATGGC. Its translation is CSASLIQGPYG. The entire CDR3 reads CSASLIQGPYGYTF.

This clone was counted many times. The missing CDR3 end, 3 residues past where the read stops, is filled in from the germline J gene. V and J are TRBV20-1 and TRBJ2-1, with 10 bases aligning to TRBD1. The CDR3 runs to 15 residues. CDR1 is DFQATT, CDR2 SNEGSKA, per germline (reference sequence). J gave up 6 bases and V 3 bases, and 8 bases lay outside the gene matches. The CDR3 protein is CSASDRQGASNEQFF. CDR3 bases read: TGCAGTGCTAGTGACCGACAGGGGGCCTCCAATGAG.

This clone was counted between two and nine times. Read coverage stops 3 residues before the CDR3 terminus; the germline J gene supplies the remainder. The chain employs TRBV10-2 and TRBJ2-1, with 13 positions matching TRBD2. Per the germline V gene, CDR1 is WSHSY and CDR2 is SAAADI. After removal of 4 bases from V and 0 bases from J, the junction contained 6 bases not matched to a gene. The CDR3 contains 18 residues. The covered CDR3 bases are TGCGCCAGCAGTGCACTAGCGGGAGGGCCCGGCTCCTACAATGAG. The encoded protein is CASSALAGGPGSYNE. From start to end, the CDR3 is CASSALAGGPGSYNEQFF.

This clone was seen repeatedly, ten times or more. The read terminates 3 residues ahead of where the CDR3 ends, so the germline J gene completes it. The V gene is TRBV7-9, the J gene TRBJ1-2; TRBD1 aligns across 7 bases. CDR1 is SEHNR, CDR2 FQNEAQ, per germline (reference sequence). The CDR3 covers 13 residues. V lost 5 bases to trimming and J lost 4 bases; unmatched junction nucleotides: 4. CDR3 DNA (partial): TGTGCCAGCAGCGCAGGGACAGTCTATGGC. Its protein is CASSAGTVYG. The whole CDR3 protein reads CASSAGTVYGYTF.

This clone was seen many times. The read terminates 3 residues before the CDR3 end, so the remaining end is supplied by the germline J gene. The J gene is TRBJ2-2, the V gene TRBV7-9; maybe TRBD1 (5 bases). The germline V gene has CDR1 SEHNR and CDR2 FQNEAQ (reference sequence). The V end was cut by 7 bases, the J end by 5 bases, with 17 bases between. The CDR3 consists of 15 residues. This CDR3 is CASTARVQGTGELFF. CDR3 DNA (partial): TGTGCCAGCACCGCCAGAGTGCAGGGTACCGGGGAG.

This clone was detected many times. CDR3 bases read: TGTGCCAGCCGGGGACAGGAGGATGGC. As protein: CASRGQEDG. The full-length CDR3 reads as CASRGQEDGYTF. This chain links TRBV11-2 with TRBJ1-2; 8 nucleotides match TRBD1. The read terminates 3 residues before the CDR3 end, so the remaining end is supplied by the germline J gene. V lost 8 bases, J lost 6 bases, and 5 bases stayed unmatched. Per germline, CDR1 SGHAT and CDR2 FQNNGV. CDR3 size: 12 residues.

This clone was seen ten or more times. The read comes to an end 3 residues before the CDR3 does, leaving the germline J gene to fill in the end. The rearrangement joins TRBV19 to TRBJ1-2, with 7 positions matching TRBD1. The ends lost 6 bases at V and 6 bases at J; junction bases unmatched: 10. The CDR3 runs to 14 residues. Per the germline V gene, CDR1 is LNHDA and CDR2 is SQIVND (reference sequence). CDR3 region: CASREPGQLDGYTF. Incomplete CDR3 DNA: TGTGCCAGTAGAGAACCGGGACAGTTAGATGGC.

This clone has ten or more counts. The sequenced CDR3 bases are TGTGCCAGCAGCTTGGAGGGCAGGGAGAACAACGAG. It translates to CASSLEGRENNE. The whole CDR3 protein reads CASSLEGRENNEQYF. The chain couples TRBV5-5 to TRBJ2-7, with D possibly called TRBD1 or TRBD2 (5 bases each). The observed sequence ends 3 residues before the CDR3 terminus, with the missing tail filled in from the germline J gene. With 0 bases removed from V and 5 bases from J, the gap between germline ends came to 15 bases. Germline values: CDR1 SGHKS, CDR2 YYEKEE (reference sequence). This CDR3 contains 15 residues.

This clone has a count of ten or more. The read finishes 3 residues shy of the CDR3 end, and the germline J gene is used to complete it. The chain is built from TRBV5-1 and TRBJ1-2; TRBD1 agrees at 9 bases. The CDR3 has 16 residues. CDR1 is SGHRS and CDR2 is YFSETQ in the germline V gene. V shed 3 bases and J 4 bases; nucleotides not matched to a gene: 10. The CDR3 loop is CASSSNPGQGGYGYTF. The part of the CDR3 DNA that was read is TGCGCCAGCAGCTCAAATCCGGGACAGGGAGGCTATGGC. Full variable domain (missing parts from reference TRBV5-1 and TRBJ1-2): KAGVTQTPRYLIKTRGQQVTLSCSPISGHRSVSWYQQTPGQGLQFLFEYFSETQRNKGNFPGRFSGRQFSNSRSEMNVSTLELGDSALYLCASSSNPGQGGYGYTFGSGTRLTVV.

This clone was seen repeatedly, ten times or more. The sequenced fragment ends 3 residues before the CDR3 boundary, so the rest is inferred from the germline J gene. The chain employs TRBV6-2 or TRBV6-3 and TRBJ1-1; TRBD1 aligns across 8 bases. The CDR3 runs to 12 residues. Germline V gives CDR1 MNHEY, CDR2 SVGEGT. The CDR3 spells CASSQGAVGAFF. CDR3 bases read: TGTGCCAGCAGCCAGGGGGCTGTGGGC.

This clone has only a few counts. Sequencing ends 3 residues short of the CDR3 end; the germline J gene provides the rest. The J gene is TRBJ2-3, the V gene TRBV30; weak D call: TRBD2 (6 bases). V shed 3 bases and J shed 7 bases, with 17 bases lying between them. The CDR3 loop spans 14 amino acids. CDR1 and CDR2 (germline): GTSNPN, SVGIG (reference sequence). Incomplete CDR3 DNA: TGTGCCTGGAGCGTAGCGGTCAGGGCAAATACG. Translating gives CAWSVAVRANT. The CDR3 in its entirety is CAWSVAVRANTQYF.

The table lists this clone with many counts. The sequence runs out 3 residues before the end of the CDR3; the remainder is reconstructed from the germline J gene. V and J are TRBV18 and TRBJ2-1; TRBD2 matches at 11 bases. CDR3 size: 19 residues. After removal of 0 bases from V and 6 bases from J, the junction contained 13 bases not matched to a gene. Per the germline V gene, CDR1 is KGHSH and CDR2 is LQKENI. This chain's CDR3 is CASSPPRLAGGTETNEQFF. CDR3 DNA, as far as it was read: TGTGCCAGCTCACCACCGAGGCTAGCGGGAGGTACCGAAACCAATGAG.

This clone was detected many times. The CDR3 is cut off 3 residues early in the read; its end comes from the germline J gene. The genes are TRBV19 and TRBJ2-1, with 11 bases that match TRBD2. The V gene's germline CDR1 is LNHDA and CDR2 SQIVND (reference sequence). Losses at the gene ends were 7 bases for V and 9 bases for J; bases not matched to a gene: 8. CDR3 length equals 14 residues. CDR3 loop: CASKLLAGDGEQFF. Partial CDR3 DNA: TGTGCCAGTAAACTACTAGCGGGAGACGGTGAG.

This clone was counted many times. The CDR3 end lies 3 residues beyond the end of the read and is filled in from the germline J gene. The chain couples TRBV19 to TRBJ2-3; D is ambiguous. Germline assignment: CDR1 LNHDA and CDR2 SQIVND (reference sequence). The CDR3 contains 12 residues. With 3 bases removed from V and 5 bases from J, the gap between germline ends came to 6 bases. CDR3 bases read: TGTGCCAGTAGTATGTCAGGAGATACG. It is translated as CASSMSGDT. The complete CDR3 reads CASSMSGDTQYF.

This clone was seen many times. The CDR3 sequence is CASSIPSPNTEAFF. The CDR3 DNA, read in part, is TGCGCCAGCAGTATCCCCTCTCCGAACACTGAA. The chain couples TRBV5-1 to TRBJ1-1; no clear D. The sequenced fragment ends 3 residues before the CDR3 boundary, so the rest is inferred from the germline J gene. CDR3 size: 14 residues. With 5 bases removed from V and 1 base from J, the gap between germline ends came to 12 bases. Looked up from germline, CDR1 is SGHRS and CDR2 is YFSETQ.

This clone was recorded at least ten times. The read gets to within 3 residues of the CDR3 end, and the germline J gene fills in the rest. This sequence joins TRBV5-4 and TRBJ2-7; TRBD2 aligns across 7 bases. V lost 1 base to trimming and J lost 6 bases; unmatched junction nucleotides: 7. The CDR3 loop spans 14 amino acids. Germline V gives CDR1 SGHNT, CDR2 YYREEE (reference sequence). The CDR3 bases that were read are TGTGCCAGCAGCTTGAGCGGGACCATCTCCGAG. It yields the protein CASSLSGTISE. The CDR3 reads in full as CASSLSGTISEQYF.

This clone was counted many times. The read terminates 3 residues before the CDR3 end, so the remaining end is supplied by the germline J gene. The rearrangement uses TRBV7-2 and TRBJ2-1, with 9 bases identical to TRBD2. The germline gives CDR1 SGHTA, CDR2 FQGNSA. The ends lost 2 bases at V and 7 bases at J; junction bases unmatched: 3. The length of the CDR3 is 14 residues. The sequenced CDR3 bases are TGTGCCAGCAGCTTATGGACTAGCGCTAATGAG. Translating gives CASSLWTSANE. The complete CDR3 reads CASSLWTSANEQFF.

This clone was detected many times. The CDR3 is cut off 3 residues early in the read; its end comes from the germline J gene. The J gene is TRBJ2-7, the V gene TRBV5-1; 9 bases line up with TRBD1. This CDR3 is built from 13 residues. Germline assignment: CDR1 SGHRS and CDR2 YFSETQ. The junction had 2 bases not matched to a gene; V was cut back by 2 bases and J by 5 bases. The CDR3 DNA, read in part, is TGCGCCAGCAGCTTTCGGGACAGGGACGAG. Amino acid sequence: CASSFRDRDE. Given in full, the CDR3 is CASSFRDRDEQYF.

This clone has a count of ten or more. This CDR3 reads CASNTQGPHFHEQFF. The CDR3 bases that were read are TGTGCCAGCAATACACAGGGGCCGCATTTCCATGAG. The rearrangement uses TRBV27 and TRBJ2-1, with 7 bases matching TRBD1. Read sequence stops 3 residues before the CDR3 end, and the germline J gene provides the missing end. This CDR3 region has 15 residues. The J segment lost 8 bases and the V segment lost 7 bases, leaving 14 bases of the junction unmatched. The germline V gene encodes CDR1 MNHEY and CDR2 SMNVEV (reference sequence).

There are many counts of this clone. The observed sequence ends 3 residues before the CDR3 terminus, with the missing tail filled in from the germline J gene. The V gene is TRBV29-1, the J gene TRBJ2-3, with 9 bases lining up with TRBD2. Per germline, CDR1 SQVTM and CDR2 ANQGSEA. After removal of 1 base from V and 2 bases from J, the junction contained 10 bases not matched to a gene. The CDR3 spans 17 residues. The CDR3 loop reads CSVEARGRAIFTDTQYF. The CDR3 DNA, read in part, is TGCAGCGTTGAAGCTCGCGGGAGGGCCATTTTCACAGATACG.

Ten or more counts support this clone. The CDR3 end falls 3 residues outside the read, so it is completed with the germline J gene. V gene TRBV11-2 combines with J gene TRBJ2-3; D remains unclear. Per germline, CDR1 SGHAT and CDR2 FQNNGV. The CDR3 sequence is 13 residues long. V was pared by 0 bases and J by 4 bases, with 5 bases between. The CDR3 protein is CASSLDFSDTQYF. Partial CDR3 DNA: TGTGCCAGCAGCTTAGATTTCTCAGATACG.

In its sample, this clone was seen many times. The CDR3 end lies 3 residues beyond the end of the read and is filled in from the germline J gene. The chain has TRBV29-1 and TRBJ2-3; TRBD2 aligns across 8 bases. CDR1 is SQVTM, CDR2 ANQGSEA, per germline. The CDR3 contains 14 residues. V gave up 6 bases and J gave up 2 bases; unmatched junction bases: 7. CDR3: CSVPGLAITDTQYF. CDR3 DNA, as far as it was read: TGCAGCGTCCCCGGACTAGCAATCACAGATACG.

This clone has a count of ten or more. The CDR3 is cut off 3 residues early in the read; its end comes from the germline J gene. The V and J genes are TRBV10-3 and TRBJ2-1, with a weak D call TRBD1 (6 bases). The CDR3 contains 14 residues. Germline lookup yields CDR1 ENHRY and CDR2 SYGVKD. Deletions cut 9 bases from V and 4 bases from J, with 16 bases between. The CDR3 sequence: CAIIRGTSYNEQFF. Partial CDR3 DNA: TGTGCCATTATAAGGGGGACAAGTTACAATGAG.

This clone was observed many times. The read is 3 residues too short to cover the CDR3 end, so that end is filled in from the germline J gene. This rearrangement joins TRBV10-3 to TRBJ2-4, with 9 bases identical to TRBD1. Germline assignment: CDR1 ENHRY and CDR2 SYGVKD. The V and J ends lost 0 bases and 1 base, in that order; junction bases with no gene match: 4. The CDR3 sequence is 17 residues long. The CDR3 reads CAISESTGQGAKNIQYF. CDR3 DNA, as far as it was read: TGTGCCATCAGTGAGTCGACTGGACAGGGGGCCAAAAACATT.

Details on this clone: Coverage ceases 3 residues before the CDR3 finishes, and the germline J gene fills in the end. The chain uses TRBV10-2 and TRBJ2-7; TRBD1 aligns across 10 bases. The V gene end was trimmed by 5 bases and the J gene end by 5 bases; junction bases not matched to a gene: 6. The CDR3 has 14 residues. Germline CDR1 reads WSHSY; CDR2 reads SAAADI. The part of the CDR3 DNA that was read is TGCGCCAGCAGTCCTCGACAGGGGGCAGACGAG. Amino acid sequence: CASSPRQGADE. Given in full, the CDR3 is CASSPRQGADEQYF.

Many counts were recorded for this clone. The read terminates 3 residues before the CDR3 end, so the remaining end is supplied by the germline J gene. The rearrangement links TRBV6-1 to TRBJ2-7, with TRBD1 matching 9 bases. Germline-derived CDR1 and CDR2 are MNHNS and SASEGT. The CDR3 runs to 14 residues. With V trimmed by 2 bases and J by 6 bases, 5 bases remained unmatched. The CDR3 loop is CASSELGTGSEQYF. The covered CDR3 bases are TGTGCCAGCAGTGAATTGGGGACAGGGAGCGAG.